These 6 T cell receptor beta chains originate from one sample sequenced in a study of CD8 T cells in ankylosing spondylitis. TCRdb recomputed calls from the 5' RACE reads with MiXCR, one row per CDR3 protein. Of 40,000 or so distinct CDR3 sequences in the sample, about a tenth were seen once. Sequences were obtained from blood, either unsorted or a sorted T cell fraction (not recorded which). All receptors derive from a male donor with ankylosing spondylitis or in good health (not recorded which).

This clonotype has a count of ten or more. CDR3 DNA: TGCGCCAGCAGCTTGGCCCCCAGTAGCAATCAGCCCCAGCATTTT. Amino acids: CASSLAPSSNQPQHF. The chain is built from TRBV5-1 and TRBJ1-5; D gene ambiguous. Per the germline V gene, CDR1 is SGHRS and CDR2 is YFSETQ. Trimming pared 0 bases from V and 0 bases from J, leaving 7 bases between. The CDR3 extends over 15 amino acids. Looking up the rest from reference TRBV5-1 and TRBJ1-5 gives the full variable domain: KAGVTQTPRYLIKTRGQQVTLSCSPISGHRSVSWYQQTPGQGLQFLFEYFSETQRNKGNFPGRFSGRQFSNSRSEMNVSTLELGDSALYLCASSLAPSSNQPQHFGDGTRLSIL.

This clonotype was detected ten times or more. J is TRBJ2-3 and V is TRBV5-1, with 7 positions matching TRBD2. Germline-derived CDR1 and CDR2 are SGHRS and YFSETQ. V lost 0 bases and J lost 5; bases outside the gene matches: 9. CDR3 length: 16 amino acids. DNA for the CDR3: TGCGCCAGCAGCTTGGATGGCGGGAGCGTGGTAGATACGCAGTATTTT. Translation gives CASSLDGGSVVDTQYF.

V usage is TRBV18 and J usage is TRBJ1-2, with 10 bases matching TRBD1. This CDR3 region has 18 residues. J lost 4 bases, V lost 2 bases, and 13 bases had no gene match. CDR1 is KGHSH, CDR2 LQKENI, per germline. CDR3 DNA: TGTGCCAGCTCACCAGTTATGGCCACGGGACAGGGGAGCTATGGCTACACCTTC. This codes for CASSPVMATGQGSYGYTF.

This clonotype was seen many times. This rearrangement joins TRBV9 to TRBJ2-5; D assignment may be TRBD1 or TRBD2 (6 bases each). The CDR3 extends over 13 amino acids. Germline V gene lookup returns CDR1 SGDLS and CDR2 YYNGEE. Trimming took 2 bases from V and 4 from J, leaving 9 bases between them. The CDR3: CASSVWGAETQYF. CDR3 bases: TGTGCCAGCAGCGTCTGGGGGGCAGAGACCCAGTACTTC.

This clonotype has more than one count but fewer than ten. This chain uses TRBV4-2 with TRBJ2-5, with 7 bases lining up with TRBD2. V lost 4 bases, J lost 5 bases, and 7 bases stayed unmatched. CDR3 size: 14 residues. Germline CDR1 is LGHNA and CDR2 is YNFKEQ. In DNA form, the CDR3 reads TGTGCCAGCAGCCCCCAGGGTAGCGGGGAGACCCAGTACTTC. Residues: CASSPQGSGETQYF.

In this sample, this clonotype turned up many times. This rearrangement joins TRBV24-1 to TRBJ2-1; 9 positions agree with TRBD2. Trimming at V came to 3 bases and at J to 7 bases, leaving 3 bases not matched to a gene. Germline lookup yields CDR1 KGHDR and CDR2 SFDVKD. The CDR3 runs to 14 residues. CDR3 sequence (DNA): TGTGCCACCAGTGATGGGGGACTAGCAAATGAGCAGTTCTTC. Protein sequence: CATSDGGLANEQFF.